These 31 T cell receptor beta chains share one sample of origin, sequenced in a study of radiotherapy plus CTLA-4 blockade in lung cancer. TCRdb's copy holds only in-frame clones and misses some; the assay was immunoSEQ multiplex PCR. This table has about 120,000 clones, roughly 86% appearing once. Sequences were derived from peripheral blood, sampled from a patient treated with radiotherapy plus ipilimumab. These receptors were collected from a human donor with non-small cell lung cancer that progressed on radiotherapy plus ipilimumab. Some clones in this sample may be carry-over from other donors' samples.

This clone showed up just once. The chain uses TRBV5-5 and TRBJ2-7, with 8 nucleotides matching TRBD1. With V trimmed by 4 bases and J by 3 bases, 3 bases remained unmatched. CDR1 and CDR2 (germline): SGHKS, YYEKEE (reference sequence). The CDR3 is 13 amino acids. In DNA form, the CDR3 reads TGTGCCAGCAGCGTAGACAGGGGCTACGAGCAGTACTTC. Amino acids: CASSVDRGYEQYF.

The chain couples TRBV6-6 to TRBJ2-7; 9 bases agree with TRBD1. V lost 6 bases, J lost 0 bases, and 3 bases stayed unmatched. CDR3 length: 14 amino acids. In germline, CDR1 is MNHNY, CDR2 SVGAGI (reference sequence). The CDR3 DNA reads as TGTGCCAGCAGGGACAGGGGAAGCTCCTACGAGCAGTACTTC. Translating it yields CASRDRGSSYEQYF.

This rearrangement joins TRBV19 to TRBJ1-6, with a tentative D call TRBD1 (6 bases). The germline V gene encodes CDR1 LNHDA and CDR2 SQIVND (reference sequence). This CDR3 spans 14 amino acids. Trimming stripped 6 bases from V and 9 bases from J, with 15 bases between. CDR3 sequence reads: CASSGRQAGSPLHF. Written as DNA, the CDR3 is TGTGCCAGTAGCGGCCGACAGGCAGGTTCACCCCTCCACTTT.

This clone has only a few counts. J is TRBJ1-6 and V is TRBV7-2, with 8 bases that match TRBD1. Germline V CDR1 and CDR2: SGHTA, FQGNSA. Unmatched junction bases numbered 6, after V lost 5 bases and J lost 9 bases. The CDR3 covers 14 residues. CDR3: CASSPQGAGSPLHF. CDR3 DNA: TGTGCCAGCAGCCCTCAGGGGGCGGGTTCACCCCTCCACTTT.

About this clone: Other DNA variants within this sample encode the same CDR3. The rearrangement links TRBV7-3 to TRBJ2-1, with a tentative D call TRBD2 (7 bases). With 5 bases removed from V and 10 bases from J, the gap between germline ends came to 12 bases. The CDR3 consists of 12 residues. The germline CDR1 and CDR2 sequences are SGHTA and FQGTGA. As DNA, the CDR3 is TGTGCCAGCAGCCAGGGAGGGGGGGAGCAGTTCTTC. Its translation: CASSQGGGEQFF.

The rearrangement links TRBV6-9 to TRBJ1-2; 8 bases are shared with TRBD1. V shed 5 bases, J shed 4 bases, and the junction held 9 bases outside the gene matches. The CDR3 is made up of 15 amino acids. Germline CDR1 is MNHGY and CDR2 is SVAAGI. CDR3 in DNA: TGTGCCAGCAGTGAAGTGCAGGGGGCGAGCTATGGCTACACCTTC. Residues: CASSEVQGASYGYTF.

The J gene is TRBJ2-5, the V gene TRBV29-1; 10 positions agree with TRBD2. V lost 6 bases and J lost 5; bases outside the gene matches: 18. Germline V gives CDR1 SQVTM, CDR2 ANQGSEA. The CDR3 extends over 17 amino acids. For the CDR3, the DNA is TGCAGCGTCCTCAGCGGAGGTAGCGGGGGGCCGGGGGAGACCCAGTACTTC. Translated, it gives CSVLSGGSGGPGETQYF.

The V call is TRBV7-3, the J call TRBJ1-1; D call uncertain. There are 14 residues in the CDR3. The germline gives CDR1 SGHTA, CDR2 FQGTGA. V dropped 7 bases and J dropped 1 base, with 13 bases sitting between them. The CDR3 DNA follows: TGTGCCAGCAAATATTCGGCCCAGAACACTGAAGCTTTCTTT. This gives the protein CASKYSAQNTEAFF.

This clone was observed a few times. The chain uses TRBV7-9 and TRBJ2-1; the D call may be TRBD1 or TRBD2 (6 bases each). The CDR3 extends over 12 amino acids. Germline V gives CDR1 SEHNR, CDR2 FQNEAQ (reference sequence). Deletions cut 6 bases from V and 10 bases from J, with 13 bases between. CDR3 in amino acids: CASRERGAEQFF. CDR3 nucleotides: TGTGCCAGCAGAGAGAGGGGGGCCGAGCAGTTCTTC.

This clone came up a few times. V is TRBV5-8 and J is TRBJ1-2; D might be TRBD1 (5 bases). This CDR3 has 15 residues. V dropped 4 bases and J dropped 1 base, with 14 bases sitting between them. CDR1 and CDR2 from the germline V gene are SGHTS and YDEGEE. CDR3 DNA: TGTGCCAGCAGCAAGACAGATTACCTTAACTATGGCTACACCTTC. Translating it yields CASSKTDYLNYGYTF.

In its sample, this clone was seen a few times. Here the CDR3 DNA reads TGTGCCAGCAGTCCAAGTTTATCCAGGGGGCGTGAAAAACTGTTTTTT. This translates into CASSPSLSRGREKLFF. The V call is TRBV14, the J call TRBJ1-4; 8 bases agree with TRBD1. V was pared by 6 bases and J by 7 bases, with 13 bases of the junction left unmatched. In germline, CDR1 is SGHDN, CDR2 FVKESK. The CDR3 sequence is 16 residues long.

The chain links TRBV27 to TRBJ2-2, with D perhaps TRBD2 (5 bases). Germline CDR1 and CDR2: MNHEY and SMNVEV (reference sequence). V was shortened by 3 bases and J by 3 bases, with 11 bases between the two germline ends. The CDR3 sequence is 15 residues long. The chain's CDR3 is CASSLLGVHTGELFF. CDR3 nucleotides: TGTGCCAGCAGTTTGTTGGGAGTCCACACCGGGGAGCTGTTTTTT.

V gene TRBV5-4 combines with J gene TRBJ1-2, with 9 bases fitting TRBD1. V gave up 4 bases and J gave up 7 bases; unmatched junction bases: 11. The germline V gene encodes CDR1 SGHNT and CDR2 YYREEE (reference sequence). This CDR3 comprises 15 residues. The CDR3 here is CASSKMGQGGFGYTF. Here the CDR3 DNA reads TGTGCCAGCAGCAAGATGGGACAGGGAGGGTTTGGCTACACCTTC. Drawing the rest from reference TRBV5-4 and TRBJ1-2, the complete variable domain is ETGVTQSPTHLIKTRGQQVTLRCSSQSGHNTVSWYQQALGQGPQFIFQYYREEENGRGNFPPRFSGLQFPNYSSELNVNALELDDSALYLCASSKMGQGGFGYTFGSGTRLTVV.

This clone came up a few times. The chain has TRBV6-5 and TRBJ1-2; D remains unclear. CDR1 MNHEY and CDR2 SVGAGI come from the germline V gene. Trimming left V 4 bases short and J 2 bases short, with 5 bases between. The CDR3 length is 12 residues. CDR3 sequence (DNA): TGTGCCAGCAGTTCGCAGAACTATGGCTACACCTTC. Translated: CASSSQNYGYTF.

The chain couples TRBV5-1 to TRBJ2-2; D gene ambiguous. Germline CDR1 SGHRS, CDR2 YFSETQ. V gave up 0 bases and J gave up 7 bases, with 13 bases separating them. This CDR3 region has 15 residues. The CDR3 spells CASSLGHGSSGELFF. CDR3 nucleotides: TGCGCCAGCAGCTTGGGACATGGTAGCAGCGGGGAGCTGTTTTTT. Full variable domain (missing parts from reference TRBV5-1 and TRBJ2-2): KAGVTQTPRYLIKTRGQQVTLSCSPISGHRSVSWYQQTPGQGLQFLFEYFSETQRNKGNFPGRFSGRQFSNSRSEMNVSTLELGDSALYLCASSLGHGSSGELFFGEGSRLTVL.

The chain uses TRBV6-5 and TRBJ2-7, with 7 nucleotides matching TRBD1. Trimming took 9 bases from V and 2 from J; bases not matched to a gene: 4. This CDR3 has 12 amino acids. Looked up from germline, CDR1 is MNHEY and CDR2 is SVGAGI. CDR3 sequence reads: CASRGTAYEQYF. The CDR3 DNA reads TGTGCCAGTAGGGGGACAGCCTACGAGCAGTACTTC.

This clone was seen only a few times. The chain recombines TRBV19 with TRBJ1-2; TRBD1 matches 7 bases. The J segment lost 5 bases and the V segment lost 5 bases, leaving 11 bases of the junction unmatched. Germline V CDR1 and CDR2: LNHDA, SQIVND (reference sequence). There are 15 residues in the CDR3. The CDR3 sequence: CASSLGQAYNYGYTF. CDR3 nucleotides: TGTGCCAGTAGTCTAGGACAGGCCTACAATTATGGCTACACCTTC.

The chain recombines TRBV5-1 with TRBJ2-2, with TRBD1 matching over 10 bases. The trim removed 4 bases at V and 4 bases at J, leaving 7 bases unmatched. There are 16 residues in the CDR3. Germline CDR1 reads SGHRS; CDR2 reads YFSETQ. CDR3 amino acids: CASSTDRGLITGELFF. Written as DNA, the CDR3 is TGCGCCAGCAGCACTGACAGGGGGCTGATCACCGGGGAGCTGTTTTTT.

The gene calls are TRBV7-2 and TRBJ2-3; D is unclear. CDR1 is SGHTA and CDR2 is FQGNSA in the germline V gene. The V end lost 2 bases, the J end lost 0 bases, and 6 bases lay between the germline ends. The CDR3 covers 14 residues. CDR3 protein: CASSLMTSTDTQYF. DNA of the CDR3: TGTGCCAGCAGCTTAATGACTAGCACAGATACGCAGTATTTT.

The chain uses TRBV5-6 and TRBJ2-7; tentatively, D is TRBD2 (5 bases). The germline V gene encodes CDR1 SGHDT and CDR2 YYEEEE. Trimming cost V 4 bases and J 2 bases, with 16 bases left between them. This CDR3 comprises 15 residues. The CDR3 DNA sequence: TGTGCCAGCAGCCCAGTGCGGAGCGGTACCTACGAGCAGTACTTC. Residues: CASSPVRSGTYEQYF. The entire variable domain, with the rest obtained from reference TRBV5-6 and TRBJ2-7, is as follows: DAGVTQSPTHLIKTRGQQVTLRCSPKSGHDTVSWYQQALGQGPQFIFQYYEEEERQRGNFPDRFSGHQFPNYSSELNVNALLLGDSALYLCASSPVRSGTYEQYFGPGTRLTVT.

The chain links TRBV30 to TRBJ1-1; D unresolved. Germline assignment: CDR1 GTSNPN and CDR2 SVGIG (reference sequence). The V end lost 3 bases, the J end lost 0 bases, and 5 bases lay between the germline ends. This CDR3 has 12 residues. Here the CDR3 DNA reads TGTGCCTGGAGAGGGTTGAACACTGAAGCTTTCTTT. Translated: CAWRGLNTEAFF.

CDR3 DNA sequence: TGCGCCAGCAGCCAACGTGGAGGTAGGGGATTTGAGAATTCACCCCTCCACTTT. Translating it yields CASSQRGGRGFENSPLHF. This sequence joins TRBV4-3 and TRBJ1-6; perhaps TRBD1 as D (5 bases). This CDR3 is 18 amino acids long. Germline V gene sequence: CDR1 LGHNA, CDR2 YSLEER. V was trimmed by 2 bases and J by 7 bases, leaving 21 bases between them.

This chain joins TRBV6-1 and TRBJ1-5, with D perhaps TRBD1 (6 bases). Germline V CDR1 and CDR2: MNHNS, SASEGT. Deletions cut 6 bases from V and 2 bases from J, with 11 bases between. The CDR3 has 14 amino acids. In DNA form, the CDR3 reads TGTGCCAGCAGACAGGGACAAGGCAATCAGCCCCAGCATTTT. Amino acids: CASRQGQGNQPQHF.

J is TRBJ2-7 and V is TRBV28; TRBD2 aligns across 8 bases. V lost 5 bases, J lost 4 bases, and 7 bases stayed unmatched. The CDR3 runs to 14 residues. CDR1 and CDR2 from the germline V gene are MDHEN and SYDVKM. CDR3 nucleotides: TGTGCCAGCAGTCTTTCGGGGGGGCAGTACGAGCAGTACTTC. Its protein product is CASSLSGGQYEQYF.

This clone was seen only once. V is TRBV5-4 and J is TRBJ2-1; 9 bases map to TRBD2. The V gene's germline CDR1 is SGHNT and CDR2 YYREEE (reference sequence). The CDR3 is made up of 15 amino acids. V trimming: 4 bases; J trimming: 6 bases; junction bases outside the gene matches: 8. CDR3 sequence: CASSPGRGGGNEQFF. DNA of the CDR3: TGTGCCAGCAGCCCAGGGCGCGGGGGGGGCAATGAGCAGTTCTTC.

Notes on this clone: Different DNA sequences within this sample yield the same CDR3. The rearrangement joins TRBV5-6 to TRBJ2-5; possible D gene TRBD1, 6 bases. Looked up from germline, CDR1 is SGHDT and CDR2 is YYEEEE. V shed 3 bases and J shed 5 bases, with 17 bases lying between them. This CDR3 spans 15 amino acids. This chain's CDR3 is CASSSRGPLGETQYF. For the CDR3, the DNA is TGTGCCAGCAGCTCCAGGGGCCCGCTTGGGGAGACCCAGTACTTC.

This clone was detected a few times. The chain has TRBV10-3 and TRBJ1-2; 7 bases agree with TRBD1. This CDR3 region has 13 residues. Germline CDR1 ENHRY, CDR2 SYGVKD. The J segment lost 5 bases and the V segment lost 3 bases, leaving 3 bases of the junction unmatched. CDR3 sequence (DNA): TGTGCCATCAGTGACCGGGACAGATATGGCTACACCTTC. It encodes CAISDRDRYGYTF.

The CDR3 coding sequence is TGTGCCACCAGCAGCGGGCTGTTGGACACTGAAGCTTTCTTT. This codes for CATSSGLLDTEAFF. The chain recombines TRBV15 with TRBJ1-1, with no clear D. V was cut by 3 bases and J by 3 bases, with 11 bases left in between. Germline V lookup: CDR1 LNHNV, CDR2 YYDKDF (reference sequence). There are 14 residues in the CDR3.

This clone has just a few counts. The chain combines TRBV6-5 with TRBJ2-6; D may be TRBD2 (5 bases). This CDR3 is built from 14 residues. V lost 5 bases to trimming and J lost 4 bases, with 9 bases between them. Germline CDR1 and CDR2: MNHEY and SVGAGI. This chain's CDR3 is CASSGGSGANVLTF. The CDR3 DNA follows: TGTGCCAGCAGTGGCGGGTCCGGGGCCAACGTCCTGACTTTC.

The genes are TRBV5-1 and TRBJ2-5; D gene unclear. The germline V gene has CDR1 SGHRS and CDR2 YFSETQ. This CDR3 has 14 amino acids. Deletions cut 4 bases from V and 5 bases from J, with 15 bases between. CDR3 coding DNA: TGCGCCAGCAGCGATGAAAGCAGTGGGGAGACCCAGTACTTC. It translates to CASSDESSGETQYF.

This chain's CDR3 is CASSLQDTQYF. CDR3 in DNA: TGCGCCAGCAGCTTACAAGATACGCAGTATTTT. The chain is built from TRBV5-1 and TRBJ2-3; D remains unclear. Germline V gives CDR1 SGHRS, CDR2 YFSETQ. This CDR3 region has 11 residues. Deletions cut 2 bases from V and 5 bases from J, with 3 bases between.